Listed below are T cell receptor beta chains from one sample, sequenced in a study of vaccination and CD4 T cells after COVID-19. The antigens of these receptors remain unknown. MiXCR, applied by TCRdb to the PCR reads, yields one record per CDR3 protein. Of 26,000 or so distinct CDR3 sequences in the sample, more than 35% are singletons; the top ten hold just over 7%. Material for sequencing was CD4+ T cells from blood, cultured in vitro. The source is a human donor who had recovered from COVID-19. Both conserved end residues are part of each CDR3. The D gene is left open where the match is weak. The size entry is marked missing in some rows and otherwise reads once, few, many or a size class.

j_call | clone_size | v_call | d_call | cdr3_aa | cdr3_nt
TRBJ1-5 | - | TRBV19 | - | CASSIKREQPQHF | TGTGCCAGTAGTATAAAACGGGAACAGCCCCAGCATTTT
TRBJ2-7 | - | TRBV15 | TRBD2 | CATSRSSGDTYEQYF | TGTGCCACCAGCAGGAGTAGCGGGGATACCTACGAGCAGTACTTC
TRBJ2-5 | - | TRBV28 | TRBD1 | CASSPPTGKETQYF | TGTGCCAGCAGTCCGCCGACAGGGAAGGAGACCCAGTACTTC
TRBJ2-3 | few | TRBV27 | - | CASSGLGKENTQYF | TGTGCCAGCAGCGGGTTGGGGAAGGAAAATACGCAGTATTTT
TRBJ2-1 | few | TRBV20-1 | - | CSAWGQGTSGEQFF | TGCAGTGCTTGGGGACAGGGGACTAGCGGAGAGCAGTTCTTC
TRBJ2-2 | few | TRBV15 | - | CATSRGGLQTGELFF | TGTGCCACCAGCAGGGGGGGTTTACAGACCGGGGAGCTGTTTTTT
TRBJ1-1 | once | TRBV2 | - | CASMQPRENTEAFF | TGTGCCAGCATGCAACCTAGAGAGAACACTGAAGCTTTCTTT
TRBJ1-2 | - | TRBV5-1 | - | CASSRDQDLRGGYTF | TGCGCCAGCAGCCGAGACCAGGACCTAAGAGGTGGCTACACCTTC
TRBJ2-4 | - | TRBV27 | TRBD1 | CASRSGQGLNIQYF | TGTGCCAGCAGATCCGGACAGGGTCTAAACATTCAGTACTTC
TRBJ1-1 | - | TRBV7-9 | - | CASSFFQGEAFF | TGTGCCAGCAGCTTCTTCCAGGGGGAAGCTTTCTTT
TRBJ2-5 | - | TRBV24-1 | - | CATSDSRHGGETQYF | TGTGCCACCAGTGATTCCCGGCATGGGGGGGAGACCCAGTACTTC
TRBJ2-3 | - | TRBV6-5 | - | CASSFRLGSTDTQYF | TGTGCCAGCAGTTTCCGACTAGGGAGCACAGATACGCAGTATTTT
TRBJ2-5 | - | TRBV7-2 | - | CASSLAAAQETQYF | TGTGCCAGCAGCTTAGCGGCAGCACAAGAGACCCAGTACTTC
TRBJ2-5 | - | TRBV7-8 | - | CASSLGRVRETQYF | TGTGCCAGCAGCTTAGGGAGGGTCAGAGAGACCCAGTACTTC
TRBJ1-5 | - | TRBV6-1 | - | CASSEVGLGQPQHF | TGTGCCAGCAGTGAAGTCGGGTTGGGTCAGCCCCAGCATTTT
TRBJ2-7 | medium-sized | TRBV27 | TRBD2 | CASSSSGGRYEQYF | TGTGCCAGCAGTTCTAGCGGGGGGCGGTACGAGCAGTACTTC
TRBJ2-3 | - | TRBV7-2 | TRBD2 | CASSLRWEGPTDTQYF | TGTGCCAGCAGCCTGCGGTGGGAGGGCCCCACAGATACGCAGTATTTT
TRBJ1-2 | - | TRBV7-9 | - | CASSLALAEHYGYTF | TGTGCCAGCAGCTTAGCTTTAGCCGAGCACTATGGCTACACCTTC
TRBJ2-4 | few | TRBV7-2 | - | CASSPSKNIQYF | TGTGCCAGCAGCCCGAGCAAAAACATTCAGTACTTC
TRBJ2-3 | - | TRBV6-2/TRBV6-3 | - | CASSYSRSTDTQYF | TGTGCCAGCAGTTACTCGCGGAGCACAGATACGCAGTATTTT
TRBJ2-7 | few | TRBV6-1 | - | CASKQGLSSYEQYF | TGTGCCAGCAAACAGGGCCTTAGCTCCTACGAGCAGTACTTC
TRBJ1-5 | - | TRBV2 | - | CASSDRGGGRQPQHF | TGTGCCAGCAGTGATCGGGGGGGAGGACGGCAGCCCCAGCATTTT
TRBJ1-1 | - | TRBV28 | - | CASSLRWEAFF | TGTGCCAGCAGTTTACGGTGGGAAGCTTTCTTT
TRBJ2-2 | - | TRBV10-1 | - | CASSDYGSPNTGELFF | TGCGCCAGCAGTGATTATGGGTCCCCGAACACCGGGGAGCTGTTTTTT
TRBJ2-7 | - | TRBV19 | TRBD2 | CASSTGTSYGEQYF | TGTGCCAGTAGTACCGGGACTAGCTATGGCGAGCAGTACTTC
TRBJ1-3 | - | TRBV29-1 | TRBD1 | CSGMTGLTGNTIYF | TGCAGCGGGATGACAGGGCTCACTGGAAACACCATATATTTT
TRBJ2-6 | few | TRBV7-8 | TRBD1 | CASSRDRIFSGANVLTF | TGTGCCAGCAGCCGGGACAGGATCTTCTCTGGGGCCAACGTCCTGACTTTC
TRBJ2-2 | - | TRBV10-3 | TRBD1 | CAISEGQGATGELFF | TGTGCCATCAGTGAAGGCCAGGGGGCAACCGGGGAGCTGTTTTTT
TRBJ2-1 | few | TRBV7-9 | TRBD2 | CASSRTRLTYNEQFF | TGTGCCAGCAGCAGGACTAGACTTACGTACAATGAGCAGTTCTTC
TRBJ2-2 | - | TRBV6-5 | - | CASSYSYTPGTGELFF | TGTGCCAGCAGTTACTCCTACACGCCTGGCACCGGGGAGCTGTTTTTT
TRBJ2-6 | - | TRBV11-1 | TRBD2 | CASRLVRGSGANVLTF | TGTGCCAGCAGGTTAGTTCGCGGGAGTGGGGCCAACGTCCTGACTTTC
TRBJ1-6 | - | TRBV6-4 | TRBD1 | CASSATGQYSPLHF | TGTGCCAGCAGCGCGACAGGGCAATATTCACCCCTCCACTTT
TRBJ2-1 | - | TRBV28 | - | CASSRSYNEQFF | TGTGCCAGCAGTAGATCCTACAATGAGCAGTTCTTC
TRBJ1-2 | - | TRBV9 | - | CASSVGGSVGYGYTF | TGTGCCAGCAGCGTAGGAGGCTCGGTAGGATATGGCTACACCTTC
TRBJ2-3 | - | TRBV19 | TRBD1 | CASSMTGESADTQYF | TGTGCCAGTAGTATGACAGGGGAGTCCGCAGATACGCAGTATTTT
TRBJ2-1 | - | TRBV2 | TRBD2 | CASSLWGLAGYNEQFF | TGTGCCAGCTCCCTATGGGGGCTAGCGGGCTACAATGAGCAGTTCTTC
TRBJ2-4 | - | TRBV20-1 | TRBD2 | CSAKGLAGVPHRNIQYF | TGCAGTGCTAAAGGGCTAGCGGGGGTCCCGCACAGGAACATTCAGTACTTC
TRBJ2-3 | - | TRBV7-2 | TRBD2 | CASSWIAGGSTDTQYF | TGTGCCAGCAGCTGGATAGCGGGAGGTAGCACAGATACGCAGTATTTT
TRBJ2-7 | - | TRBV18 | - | CASSPRDSREQYF | TGTGCCAGCTCACCACGGGATTCAAGGGAGCAGTACTTC
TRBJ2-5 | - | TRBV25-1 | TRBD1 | CASSGQTGLLETQYF | TGTGCCAGCAGTGGACAGACAGGGTTGTTGGAGACCCAGTACTTC
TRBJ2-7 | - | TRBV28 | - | CASSLVGRNYEQYF | TGTGCCAGCAGTTTAGTTGGTCGGAACTACGAGCAGTACTTC
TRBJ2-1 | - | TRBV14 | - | CASSSLSNSRYNEQFF | TGTGCCAGCAGCTCACTATCGAATTCCAGGTACAATGAGCAGTTCTTC
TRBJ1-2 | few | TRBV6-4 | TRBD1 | CASKLDPLTGTNGYTF | TGTGCCAGCAAACTTGACCCTCTGACAGGGACTAATGGCTACACCTTC
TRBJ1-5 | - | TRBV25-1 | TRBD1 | CASFGGQVSNQPQHF | TGTGCCAGCTTTGGCGGACAGGTAAGCAATCAGCCCCAGCATTTT
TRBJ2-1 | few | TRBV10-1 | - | CASSSVGGEQFF | TGCGCCAGCAGTTCCGTGGGAGGTGAGCAGTTCTTC
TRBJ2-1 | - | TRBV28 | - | CASSLVARVGSYNEQFF | TGTGCCAGCAGTTTGGTCGCGCGGGTGGGCTCCTACAATGAGCAGTTCTTC